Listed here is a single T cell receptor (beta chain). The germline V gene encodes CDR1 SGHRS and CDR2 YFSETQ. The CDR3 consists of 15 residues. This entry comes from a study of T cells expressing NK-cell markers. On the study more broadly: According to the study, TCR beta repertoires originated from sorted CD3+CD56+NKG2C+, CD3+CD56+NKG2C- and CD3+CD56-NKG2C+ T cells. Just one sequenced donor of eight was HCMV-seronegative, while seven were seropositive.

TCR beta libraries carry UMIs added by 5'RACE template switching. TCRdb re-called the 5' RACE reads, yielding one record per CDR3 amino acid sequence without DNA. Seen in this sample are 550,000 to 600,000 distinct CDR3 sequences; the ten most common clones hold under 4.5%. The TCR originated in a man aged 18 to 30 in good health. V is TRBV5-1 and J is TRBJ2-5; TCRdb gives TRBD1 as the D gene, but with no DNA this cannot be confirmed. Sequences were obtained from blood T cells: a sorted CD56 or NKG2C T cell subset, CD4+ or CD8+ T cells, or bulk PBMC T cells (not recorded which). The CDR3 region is CASSYAPDEEETQYF.